Listed below are T cell receptor beta chains from one sample, sequenced in a study of blood T cell repertoires in COVID-19. Assay used: immunoSEQ multiplex PCR; TCRdb lists only in-frame clones, some missing. The profile covers fewer than 95,000 clones, with more than 80% appearing a single time and roughly 0.78% taken by the ten largest. Sequencing used peripheral blood. Receptors were obtained from a woman older than 75 with acute or convalescent COVID-19. CDR3s include the opening cysteine and the closing phenylalanine or tryptophan. The order of the fields is J gene, D gene, clone size, V gene, CDR3 DNA, CDR3 protein. D genes are given only for firm matches. A row's size may be missing; if present it is once, few, many or a size class.

j_gene: TRBJ1-2
d_gene: NA
abundance: once
v_gene: TRBV5-4
CDR3nt: TGTGCCAGCAGCTTTGTGGAGGGGTCGAGGGGCTACACCTTC
CDR3aa: CASSFVEGSRGYTF

j_gene: TRBJ2-5
d_gene: NA
abundance: NA
v_gene: TRBV4-1
CDR3nt: TGCGCCAGCAGCCCTACTCAAGAGACCCAGTACTTC
CDR3aa: CASSPTQETQYF

j_gene: TRBJ2-3
d_gene: NA
abundance: once
v_gene: TRBV15
CDR3nt: TGTGCCACCAGCAGAGATCGAGTGGGAGTTTTAACAGATACGCAGTATTTT
CDR3aa: CATSRDRVGVLTDTQYF

j_gene: TRBJ2-3
d_gene: NA
abundance: NA
v_gene: TRBV27
CDR3nt: TGTGCCAGCAGTTTATCCCGGACACCGACCACAGATACGCAGTATTTT
CDR3aa: CASSLSRTPTTDTQYF

j_gene: TRBJ1-2
d_gene: NA
abundance: once
v_gene: TRBV9
CDR3nt: TGTGCCAGCAGCCCGGGAGGGTTCGGTGGCTACACCTTC
CDR3aa: CASSPGGFGGYTF

j_gene: TRBJ2-1
d_gene: TRBD2
abundance: NA
v_gene: TRBV7-2
CDR3nt: TGTGCCAGCAGCCGTTGGACTAGCGGGGCCCCGGGGTACAATGAGCAGTTCTTC
CDR3aa: CASSRWTSGAPGYNEQFF

j_gene: TRBJ1-5
d_gene: TRBD1
abundance: NA
v_gene: TRBV19
CDR3nt: TGTGCCAGTAGTAACTACAGGGGGCGACAGCCCCAGCATTTT
CDR3aa: CASSNYRGRQPQHF

j_gene: TRBJ2-1
d_gene: TRBD2
abundance: NA
v_gene: TRBV11-3
CDR3nt: TGTGCCAGCAGCTTAGAGGGAGGGGTGCGGAATGAGCAGTTCTTC
CDR3aa: CASSLEGGVRNEQFF

j_gene: TRBJ1-1
d_gene: TRBD1
abundance: NA
v_gene: TRBV28
CDR3nt: TGTGCCAGCAGTCCGACAGGGGGCACTCTTGAAGCTTTCTTT
CDR3aa: CASSPTGGTLEAFF

j_gene: TRBJ1-6
d_gene: NA
abundance: once
v_gene: TRBV6-5
CDR3nt: TGTGCCAGCAGTTCTAGTTACAATGCACCCCTCCACTTT
CDR3aa: CASSSSYNAPLHF

j_gene: TRBJ1-1
d_gene: NA
abundance: NA
v_gene: TRBV5-4
CDR3nt: TGTGCCAGCAGCTTCCTCGCGGCAGCTTCATATCCGAACACTGAAGCTTTCTTT
CDR3aa: CASSFLAAASYPNTEAFF

j_gene: TRBJ2-7
d_gene: TRBD2
abundance: NA
v_gene: TRBV3-1/TRBV3-2
CDR3nt: TGTGCCAGCAGCCATTACGGGGGGGAGACCTACGAGCAGTACTTC
CDR3aa: CASSHYGGETYEQYF

j_gene: TRBJ1-1
d_gene: TRBD1
abundance: once
v_gene: TRBV18
CDR3nt: TGTGCCAGCTCCCTTCGAGAGGGGGCTGGTGAAGCTTTCTTT
CDR3aa: CASSLREGAGEAFF

j_gene: TRBJ2-1
d_gene: TRBD2
abundance: NA
v_gene: TRBV28
CDR3nt: TGTGCCAGCATCGCGGACACAGGGACTAGCGTGGCCCACAATGAGCAGTTCTTC
CDR3aa: CASIADTGTSVAHNEQFF

j_gene: TRBJ2-1
d_gene: NA
abundance: NA
v_gene: TRBV11-1
CDR3nt: TGTGCCAGCAGCTCCCGCGGGTGGGACAATGAGCAGTTCTTC
CDR3aa: CASSSRGWDNEQFF

j_gene: TRBJ1-1
d_gene: NA
abundance: NA
v_gene: TRBV6-6
CDR3nt: TGTGCCAGCGGGCAACTGAACACTGAAGCTTTCTTT
CDR3aa: CASGQLNTEAFF

j_gene: TRBJ2-1
d_gene: TRBD1
abundance: NA
v_gene: TRBV7-3
CDR3nt: TGTGCCAGCAGCTACGGACAGGGCCGGTCCGTGCGGAATGAGCAGTTCTTC
CDR3aa: CASSYGQGRSVRNEQFF

j_gene: TRBJ1-4
d_gene: NA
abundance: NA
v_gene: TRBV5-4
CDR3nt: TGTGCCAGCAGCACGAAGGGGGCAACTAATGAAAAACTGTTTTTT
CDR3aa: CASSTKGATNEKLFF

j_gene: TRBJ1-4
d_gene: NA
abundance: NA
v_gene: TRBV7-9
CDR3nt: TGTGCCAGCAGCCCAATCACAGGCACTAATGAAAAACTGTTTTTT
CDR3aa: CASSPITGTNEKLFF

j_gene: TRBJ2-2
d_gene: TRBD1
abundance: NA
v_gene: TRBV20-1
CDR3nt: TGCAGTGCTAGTACCCAGGGACAGCGAAACACCGGGGAGCTGTTTTTT
CDR3aa: CSASTQGQRNTGELFF

j_gene: TRBJ2-7
d_gene: NA
abundance: NA
v_gene: TRBV5-1
CDR3nt: TGCGCCAGCAGCTTGGGGGCAGGGCCCTACGAGCAGTACTTC
CDR3aa: CASSLGAGPYEQYF

j_gene: TRBJ2-1
d_gene: TRBD2
abundance: NA
v_gene: TRBV10-1
CDR3nt: TGCGCCAGCAGCCGAAGCGGGACCTCCTACAATGAGCAGTTCTTC
CDR3aa: CASSRSGTSYNEQFF

j_gene: TRBJ2-2
d_gene: NA
abundance: once
v_gene: TRBV27
CDR3nt: TGTGCCAGCAGTATCGGGAGCCGGCCCGGGGAGCTGTTTTTT
CDR3aa: CASSIGSRPGELFF

j_gene: TRBJ2-3
d_gene: NA
abundance: NA
v_gene: TRBV5-1
CDR3nt: TGCGCCAGCAGCTTGGCCGGGGGTTATAGCACAGATACGCAGTATTTT
CDR3aa: CASSLAGGYSTDTQYF

j_gene: TRBJ1-1
d_gene: NA
abundance: NA
v_gene: TRBV21-1
CDR3nt: TGTGCCAGCAGCAAAGACGTCAAGCAAGCAGGGCGGAACACTGAAGCTTTCTTT
CDR3aa: CASSKDVKQAGRNTEAFF

j_gene: TRBJ1-2
d_gene: TRBD1
abundance: NA
v_gene: TRBV5-6
CDR3nt: TGTGCCAGCAGCTTGACCGGGACAGGGCCTAACTATGGCTACACCTTC
CDR3aa: CASSLTGTGPNYGYTF

j_gene: TRBJ2-1
d_gene: NA
abundance: NA
v_gene: TRBV5-1
CDR3nt: TGCGCCAGCAGTCAAACCGGGACTGATACTTACAGGGAGCAGTTCTTC
CDR3aa: CASSQTGTDTYREQFF

j_gene: TRBJ2-1
d_gene: NA
abundance: NA
v_gene: TRBV12-3/TRBV12-4
CDR3nt: TGTGCCAGCAGGGCGGGCGGGAATGAGCAGTTCTTC
CDR3aa: CASRAGGNEQFF